This T cell receptor (beta chain) was obtained from a study of cytomegalovirus exposure and HLA in healthy donors. CDR1 is MNHEY and CDR2 is SVGAGI in the germline V gene. The CDR3 spans 15 residues. The V segment lost 5 bases and the J segment 5 bases; nucleotides outside the gene matches: 11. PCR was performed using 60 Vbeta and 13 Jbeta primers. Libraries were prepared by immunoSEQ multiplex PCR; TCRdb keeps only in-frame clonotypes and omits some of them. The repertoire has some 150,000 clones, roughly four fifths of them found once; the top ten carry 1.5% to 2%. The chain is built from TRBV6-5 and TRBJ2-7; 8 nucleotides align to TRBD1. This TCR derives from a female donor in good health and CMV-seronegative. The sequencing sample was made of PBMCs. CDR3: CASSNPRQGTHEQYF. For the CDR3, the DNA is TGTGCCAGCAGTAACCCACGACAGGGGACTCACGAGCAGTACTTC.